The 8 T cell receptor beta chains below were found in one sample sequenced in a study of control samples from healthy donors and cancer patients. Assay: immunoSEQ multiplex PCR; the TCRdb copy retains only in-frame clones and omits some. The sample holds some 120,000 clones, about 89% seen once. Sequencing input: blood. These receptors originate from a man aged 50 to 59 in good health.

The gene calls are TRBV6-5 and TRBJ1-2; TRBD1 matches 8 bases. This CDR3 has 14 residues. With 6 bases clipped from V and 6 bases from J, the junction kept 9 bases outside the gene matches. CDR1 is MNHEY, CDR2 SVGAGI, per germline. This CDR3 reads CASRDDRGSHGYTF. The CDR3 DNA sequence: TGTGCCAGCAGGGACGACAGGGGAAGTCATGGCTACACCTTC.

The chain joins TRBV30 to TRBJ1-5; no firm D call. This CDR3 has 15 amino acids. Germline V gene sequence: CDR1 GTSNPN, CDR2 SVGIG (reference sequence). V dropped 0 bases and J dropped 7 bases, with 16 bases sitting between them. CDR3 in DNA: TGTGCCTGGAGTGTTAAAAGGGTTGCGGGACAGCCCCAGCATTTT. This sequence encodes CAWSVKRVAGQPQHF.

V usage is TRBV5-1 and J usage is TRBJ1-6; no firm D call. CDR1 SGHRS and CDR2 YFSETQ come from the germline V gene. With 0 bases removed from V and 3 bases from J, the gap between germline ends came to 10 bases. CDR3 size: 16 residues. The chain's CDR3 is CASSLGRTVYNSPLHF. The CDR3 nucleotides read TGCGCCAGCAGCTTGGGGCGGACCGTCTATAATTCACCCCTCCACTTT.

The table lists this clone with a count of one. The genes are TRBV12-3 or TRBV12-4 and TRBJ2-2; D assignment may be TRBD1 or TRBD2 (5 bases each). This CDR3 is 13 amino acids long. The V end lost 1 base, the J end lost 7 bases, and 7 bases lay between the germline ends. The CDR3 DNA sequence: TGTGCCAGCAGTTTAGGGGACGACGGGGAGCTGTTTTTT. Translated, it gives CASSLGDDGELFF.

The rearrangement joins TRBV19 to TRBJ1-4; D perhaps matches TRBD1 (6 bases). V lost 3 bases and J 10 bases, leaving 12 bases between the germline ends. The CDR3 length is 13 residues. Germline V gene lookup returns CDR1 LNHDA and CDR2 SQIVND (reference sequence). The CDR3 protein is CASSMWRTAKLFF. Written as DNA, the CDR3 is TGTGCCAGTAGTATGTGGAGGACAGCAAAACTGTTTTTT.

The V and J genes are TRBV11-3 and TRBJ1-1, with a tentative D call TRBD1 (6 bases). Trimming cost V 5 bases and J 3 bases, with 10 bases left between them. This CDR3 comprises 13 residues. CDR1 SGHNT and CDR2 YENEEA come from the germline V gene. CDR3: CASSKGGYTEAFF. The CDR3 coding sequence is TGTGCCAGCAGCAAGGGGGGTTACACTGAAGCTTTCTTT.

This clone was picked up a small number of times. This rearrangement joins TRBV6-5 to TRBJ1-2; D ambiguous. The CDR3 runs to 13 residues. Germline V gene data show CDR1 as MNHEY and CDR2 as SVGAGI. Trimming removed 6 bases from V and 8 bases from J, with 16 bases in between. The CDR3 protein is CASRMTPHPGYTF. DNA for the CDR3: TGTGCCAGCAGAATGACCCCCCACCCAGGCTACACCTTC.

The chain uses TRBV27 and TRBJ2-7; maybe TRBD1 (6 bases). This CDR3 has 15 amino acids. The V and J ends lost 8 bases and 0 bases respectively, with 17 bases between them. Germline CDR1 reads MNHEY; CDR2 reads SMNVEV (reference sequence). DNA of the CDR3: TGTGCCAGCGGGCCGCGACAGGAGAGCTCCTACGAGCAGTACTTC. It yields the protein CASGPRQESSYEQYF.